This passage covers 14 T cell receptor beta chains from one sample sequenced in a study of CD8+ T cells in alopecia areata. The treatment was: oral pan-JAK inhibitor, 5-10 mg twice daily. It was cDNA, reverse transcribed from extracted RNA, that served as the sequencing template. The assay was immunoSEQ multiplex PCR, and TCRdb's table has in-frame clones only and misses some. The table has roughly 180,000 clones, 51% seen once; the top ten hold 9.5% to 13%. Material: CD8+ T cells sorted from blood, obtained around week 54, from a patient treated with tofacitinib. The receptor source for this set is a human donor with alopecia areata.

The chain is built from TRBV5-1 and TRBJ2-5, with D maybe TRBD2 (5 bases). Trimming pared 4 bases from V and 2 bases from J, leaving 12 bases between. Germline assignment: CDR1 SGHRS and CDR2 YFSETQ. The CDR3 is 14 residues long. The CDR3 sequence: CASSRTAIQETQYF. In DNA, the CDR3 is TGCGCCAGCAGCCGGACTGCAATACAAGAGACCCAGTACTTC.

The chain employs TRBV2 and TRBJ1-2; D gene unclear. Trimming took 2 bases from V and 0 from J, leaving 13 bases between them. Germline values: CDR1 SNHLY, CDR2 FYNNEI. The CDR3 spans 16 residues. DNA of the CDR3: TGTGCCAGCAGTGAATTGGGTGAGGGTTCTAACTATGGCTACACCTTC. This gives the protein CASSELGEGSNYGYTF. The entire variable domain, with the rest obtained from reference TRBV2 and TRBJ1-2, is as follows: EPEVTQTPSHQVTQMGQEVILRCVPISNHLYFYWYRQILGQKVEFLVSFYNNEISEKSEIFDDQFSVERPDGSNFTLKIRSTKLEDSAMYFCASSELGEGSNYGYTFGSGTRLTVV.

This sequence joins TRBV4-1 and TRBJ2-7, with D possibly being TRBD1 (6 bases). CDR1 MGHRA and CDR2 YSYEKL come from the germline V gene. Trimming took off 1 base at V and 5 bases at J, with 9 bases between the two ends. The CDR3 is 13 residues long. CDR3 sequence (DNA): TGCGCCAGCAGCCAAGGACGGACAGACGAGCAGTACTTC. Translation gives CASSQGRTDEQYF.

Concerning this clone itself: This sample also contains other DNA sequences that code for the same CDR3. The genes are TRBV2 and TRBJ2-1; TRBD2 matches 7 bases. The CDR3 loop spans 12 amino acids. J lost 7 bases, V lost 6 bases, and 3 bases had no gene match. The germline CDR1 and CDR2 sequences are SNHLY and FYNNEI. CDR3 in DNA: TGTGCCAGCAGAGGGGAGGGAAATGAGCAGTTCTTC. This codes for CASRGEGNEQFF.

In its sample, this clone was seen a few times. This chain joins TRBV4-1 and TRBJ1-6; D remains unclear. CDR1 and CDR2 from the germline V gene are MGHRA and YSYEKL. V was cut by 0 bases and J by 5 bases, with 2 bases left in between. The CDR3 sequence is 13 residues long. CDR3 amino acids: CASSQEDNSPLHF. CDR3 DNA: TGCGCCAGCAGCCAAGAGGATAATTCACCCCTCCACTTT.

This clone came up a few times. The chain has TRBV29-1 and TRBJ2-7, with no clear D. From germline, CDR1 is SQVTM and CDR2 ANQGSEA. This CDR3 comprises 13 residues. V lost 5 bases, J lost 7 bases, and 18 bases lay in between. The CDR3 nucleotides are TGCAGCGTTCGGCAGGCCAAAGTGGGAGAGCAGTACTTC. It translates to CSVRQAKVGEQYF.

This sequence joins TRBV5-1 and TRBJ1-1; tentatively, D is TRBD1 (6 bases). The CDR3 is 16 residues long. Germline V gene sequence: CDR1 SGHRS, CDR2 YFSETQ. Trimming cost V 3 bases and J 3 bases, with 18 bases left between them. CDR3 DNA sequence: TGCGCCAGCAGCTCTCCACACCTAAAGGGGGACACTGAAGCTTTCTTT. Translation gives CASSSPHLKGDTEAFF.

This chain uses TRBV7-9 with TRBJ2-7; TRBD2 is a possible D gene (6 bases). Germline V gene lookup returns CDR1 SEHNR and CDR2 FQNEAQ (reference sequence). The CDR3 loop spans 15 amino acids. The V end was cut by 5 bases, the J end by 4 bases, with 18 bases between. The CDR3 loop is CASSPTPPGSYEQYF. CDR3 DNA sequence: TGTGCCAGCAGCCCAACACCACCCGGGAGTTACGAGCAGTACTTC.

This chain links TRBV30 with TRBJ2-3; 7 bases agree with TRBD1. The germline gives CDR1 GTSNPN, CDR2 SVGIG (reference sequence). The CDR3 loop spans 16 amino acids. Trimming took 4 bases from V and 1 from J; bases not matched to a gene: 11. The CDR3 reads CAWTLGTEIRTDTQYF. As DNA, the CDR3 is TGTGCCTGGACATTAGGGACAGAGATCCGCACAGATACGCAGTATTTT.

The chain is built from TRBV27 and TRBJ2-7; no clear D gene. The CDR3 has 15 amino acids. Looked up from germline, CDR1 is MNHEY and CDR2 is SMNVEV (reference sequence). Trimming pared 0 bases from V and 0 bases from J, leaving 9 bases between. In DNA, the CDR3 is TGTGCCAGCAGTTTATCGTTGGCGGTCTCCTACGAGCAGTACTTC. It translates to CASSLSLAVSYEQYF.

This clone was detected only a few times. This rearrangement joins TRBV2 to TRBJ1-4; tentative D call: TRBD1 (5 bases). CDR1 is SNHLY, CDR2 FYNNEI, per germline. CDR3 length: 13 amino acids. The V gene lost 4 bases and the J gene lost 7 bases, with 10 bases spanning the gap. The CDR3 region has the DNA TGTGCCAGCAGTGGGGGGTCGGGTGAAAAACTGTTTTTT. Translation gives CASSGGSGEKLFF.

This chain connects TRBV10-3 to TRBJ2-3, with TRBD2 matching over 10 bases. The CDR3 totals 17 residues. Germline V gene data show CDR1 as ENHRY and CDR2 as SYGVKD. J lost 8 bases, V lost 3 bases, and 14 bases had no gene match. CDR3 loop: CAISDGISGGPGGTQYF. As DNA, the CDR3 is TGTGCCATCAGTGATGGAATTAGCGGGGGGCCAGGTGGTACGCAGTATTTT.

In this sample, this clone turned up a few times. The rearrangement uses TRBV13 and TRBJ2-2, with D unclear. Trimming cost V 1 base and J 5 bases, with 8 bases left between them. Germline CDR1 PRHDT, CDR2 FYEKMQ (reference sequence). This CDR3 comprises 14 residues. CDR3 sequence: CASSLEGLTGELFF. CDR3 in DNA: TGTGCCAGCAGCTTAGAAGGCCTAACCGGGGAGCTGTTTTTT.

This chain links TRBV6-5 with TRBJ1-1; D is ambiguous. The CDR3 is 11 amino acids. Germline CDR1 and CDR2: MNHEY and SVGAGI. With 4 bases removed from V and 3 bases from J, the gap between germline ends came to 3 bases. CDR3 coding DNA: TGTGCCAGCAGTTCCTACACTGAAGCTTTCTTT. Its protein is CASSSYTEAFF.